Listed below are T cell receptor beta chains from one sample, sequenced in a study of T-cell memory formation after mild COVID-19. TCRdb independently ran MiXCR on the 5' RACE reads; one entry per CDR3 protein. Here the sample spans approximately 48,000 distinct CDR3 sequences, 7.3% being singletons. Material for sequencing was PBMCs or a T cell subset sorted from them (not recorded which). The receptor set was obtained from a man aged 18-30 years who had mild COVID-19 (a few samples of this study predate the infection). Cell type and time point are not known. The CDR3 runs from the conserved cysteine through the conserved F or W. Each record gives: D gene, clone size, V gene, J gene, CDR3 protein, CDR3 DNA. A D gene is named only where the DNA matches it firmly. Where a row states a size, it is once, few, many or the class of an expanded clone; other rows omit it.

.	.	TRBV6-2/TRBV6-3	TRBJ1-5	CASSQTSSNQPQHF	TGTGCCAGCAGTCAGACAAGCAGCAATCAGCCCCAGCATTTT
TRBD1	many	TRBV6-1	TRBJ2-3	CATRATGSTDTQYF	TGTGCCACCCGGGCGACAGGGTCAACAGATACGCAGTATTTT
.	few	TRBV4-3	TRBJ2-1	CASSQETGLREIF	TGCGCCAGCAGCCAAGAGACCGGACTTAGAGAGATCTTC
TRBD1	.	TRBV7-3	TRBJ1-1	CASGEQGGSTEAFF	TGTGCCAGCGGAGAACAGGGGGGTTCAACTGAAGCTTTCTTT
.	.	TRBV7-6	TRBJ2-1	CASSRTRNEQFF	TGTGCCAGCAGCAGAACAAGAAATGAGCAGTTCTTC
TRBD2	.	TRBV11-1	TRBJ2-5	CASSLATSGQETQYF	TGTGCCAGCAGCTTGGCGACTAGCGGTCAAGAGACCCAGTACTTC
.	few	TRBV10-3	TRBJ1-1	CAIQGPTGTEAFF	TGTGCCATCCAAGGCCCGACAGGCACTGAAGCTTTCTTT
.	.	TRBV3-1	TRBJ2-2	CASSQGRSGELFF	TGTGCCAGCAGCCAGGGAAGAAGCGGGGAGCTGTTTTTT
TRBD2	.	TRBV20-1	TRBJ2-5	CSAIPGTSGGETQYF	TGCAGTGCTATCCCCGGGACTAGCGGAGGAGAGACCCAGTACTTC
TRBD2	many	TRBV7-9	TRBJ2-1	CASSPGRYNEQFF	TGTGCCAGCAGCCCCGGGAGGTACAATGAGCAGTTCTTC
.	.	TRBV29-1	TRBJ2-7	CSARQQGGYEQYF	TGCAGCGCGCGACAACAGGGAGGGTACGAGCAGTACTTC
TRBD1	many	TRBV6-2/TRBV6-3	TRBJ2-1	CASSQTGGSYNEQFF	TGTGCCAGCAGCCAAACAGGGGGCTCCTACAATGAGCAGTTCTTC
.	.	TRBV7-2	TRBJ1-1	CASSALQGLAEAFF	TGTGCCAGCAGCGCGCTACAGGGTTTGGCTGAAGCTTTCTTT
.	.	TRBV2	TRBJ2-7	CASSSDSPDEQYF	TGTGCCAGCAGTTCGGACAGCCCAGACGAGCAGTACTTC
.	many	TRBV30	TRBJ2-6	CAWSGRVPGANVLTF	TGTGCCTGGAGTGGACGAGTTCCCGGGGCCAACGTCCTGACTTTC
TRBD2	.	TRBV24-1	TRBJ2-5	CATSETSGGAEETQYF	TGTGCCACCAGTGAGACTAGCGGGGGGGCGGAGGAGACCCAGTACTTC
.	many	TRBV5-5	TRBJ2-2	CASTEGANTGELFF	TGTGCCAGTACTGAGGGGGCGAACACCGGGGAGCTGTTTTTT
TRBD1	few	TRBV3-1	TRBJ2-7	CASSRAGAGGSYEQYF	TGTGCCAGCAGCCGAGCCGGGGCAGGGGGATCGTACGAGCAGTACTTC
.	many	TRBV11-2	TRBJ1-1	CASSLDRATEAFF	TGTGCCAGCAGCTTAGATAGGGCCACTGAAGCTTTCTTT
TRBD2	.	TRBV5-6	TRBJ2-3	CASSLFGGGTDTQYF	TGTGCCAGCAGCTTGTTCGGGGGGGGCACAGATACGCAGTATTTT